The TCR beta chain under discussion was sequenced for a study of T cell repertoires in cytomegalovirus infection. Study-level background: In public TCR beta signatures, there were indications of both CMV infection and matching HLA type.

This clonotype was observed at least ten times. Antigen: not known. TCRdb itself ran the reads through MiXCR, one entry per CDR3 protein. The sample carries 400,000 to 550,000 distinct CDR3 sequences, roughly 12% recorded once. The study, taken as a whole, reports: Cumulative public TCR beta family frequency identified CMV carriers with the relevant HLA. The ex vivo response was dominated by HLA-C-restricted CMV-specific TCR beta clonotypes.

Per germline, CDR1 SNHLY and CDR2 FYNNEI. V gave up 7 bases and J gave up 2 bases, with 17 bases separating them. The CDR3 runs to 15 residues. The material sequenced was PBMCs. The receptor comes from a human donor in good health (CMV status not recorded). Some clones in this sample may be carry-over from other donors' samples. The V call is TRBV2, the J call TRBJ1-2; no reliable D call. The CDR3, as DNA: TGTGCCAGCAACCCTATGCGGACCCGAAACTATGGCTACACCTTC. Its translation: CASNPMRTRNYGYTF.